This entry describes one T cell receptor (beta chain). The source of the sample is a study of blood T cell repertoires in COVID-19. Study summary: Samples of COVID-19 (acute and convalescent) were obtained from the United States, Italy and Spain. Nucleic acid was either cDNA or gDNA, and it came from T cells, B-cell-depleted T cells, or PBMCs.

One Seattle source followed patients from active infection through their disease course. As originally analysed: By means of reference gene primer amplification, nucleated cell counts were estimated. Only in-frame clones appear in the TCRdb table, and some are missing; sequencing was by immunoSEQ multiplex PCR. The D gene and trimming were derived from the DNA, and the V and J assignments and clone size from that table. The data show roughly 280,000 clones, around 87% seen once. Germline CDR1 MNHEY, CDR2 SVGAGI. V gave up 5 bases and J gave up 1 base, with 13 bases separating them. The CDR3 totals 15 residues.

Sequenced sample: peripheral blood. The gene calls are TRBV6-5 and TRBJ2-3; weak D call: TRBD1 (6 bases). The sequence was collected from a woman aged 55-70 years with COVID-19, enrolled during active disease. CDR3 region: CASSRTETRTDTQYF. The CDR3 nucleotides read TGTGCCAGCAGTAGGACAGAGACTCGCACAGATACGCAGTATTTT.